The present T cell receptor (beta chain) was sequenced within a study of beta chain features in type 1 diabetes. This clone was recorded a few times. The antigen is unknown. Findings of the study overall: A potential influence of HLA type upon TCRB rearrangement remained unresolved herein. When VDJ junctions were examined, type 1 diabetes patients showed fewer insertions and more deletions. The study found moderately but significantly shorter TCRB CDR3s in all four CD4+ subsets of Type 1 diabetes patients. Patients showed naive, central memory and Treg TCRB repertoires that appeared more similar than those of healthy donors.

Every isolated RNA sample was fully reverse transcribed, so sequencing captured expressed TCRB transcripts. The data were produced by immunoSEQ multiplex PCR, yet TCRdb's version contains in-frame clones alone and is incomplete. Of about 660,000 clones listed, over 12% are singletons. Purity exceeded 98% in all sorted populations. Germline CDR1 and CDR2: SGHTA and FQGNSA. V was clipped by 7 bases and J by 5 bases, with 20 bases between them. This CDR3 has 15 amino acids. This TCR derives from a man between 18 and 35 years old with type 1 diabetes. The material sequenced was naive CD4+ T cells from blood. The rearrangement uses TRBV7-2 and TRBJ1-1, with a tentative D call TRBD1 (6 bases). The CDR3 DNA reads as TGTGCCAGCATTTCACAGGGTGCACGAGGGACTGAAGCTTTCTTT. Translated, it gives CASISQGARGTEAFF.